This record concerns one T cell receptor (beta chain) sequence. The V and J ends lost 3 bases and 4 bases, in that order; junction bases with no gene match: 3. The germline gives CDR1 KGHSH, CDR2 LQKENI. This CDR3 region has 15 residues. This entry comes from a study of blood T cell repertoires in COVID-19. Study in general: From the United States, Italy and Spain came samples of acute and convalescent COVID-19.

Some clones are missing from TCRdb's copy, which holds only in-frame ones; the method was immunoSEQ multiplex PCR. The sample lists 60,000 to 70,000 clones, 85% occurring once. V is TRBV18 and J is TRBJ2-3; 11 bases align to TRBD2. The specimen was peripheral blood. The TCR originated in an elderly man with acute or convalescent COVID-19. The CDR3 nucleotides read TGTGCCAGCTCACCCGGGACTAGCGGTTCAGATACGCAGTATTTT. Amino acids: CASSPGTSGSDTQYF.